This passage covers 6 T cell receptor beta chains from one sample sequenced in a study of PD-1 blockade in mismatch repair-deficient tumors. Data came from immunoSEQ multiplex PCR; TCRdb stores just in-frame clones and leaves some out. The table has 85,000 to 130,000 clones, 82% seen once. Sequences were derived from peripheral blood, sampled about 36 weeks after starting pembrolizumab. These receptors were obtained from an adult with mismatch repair-deficient cancer.

The gene calls are TRBV2 and TRBJ2-7; D may be TRBD1 or TRBD2 (6 bases each). This CDR3 has 13 residues. V lost 6 bases and J 4 bases, leaving 13 bases between the germline ends. Looked up from germline, CDR1 is SNHLY and CDR2 is FYNNEI. As DNA, the CDR3 is TGTGCCAGCAGCTATGAGGGGGGTTACGAGCAGTACTTC. This codes for CASSYEGGYEQYF.

The chain combines TRBV19 with TRBJ2-5; TRBD1 matches 9 bases. Germline V gene sequence: CDR1 LNHDA, CDR2 SQIVND (reference sequence). The CDR3 is 15 residues long. Trimming removed 8 bases from V and 2 bases from J; junction bases left unmatched: 9. CDR3 in DNA: TGTGCCAGTGAGAGGGGACAGGGAAAACAAGAGACCCAGTACTTC. Amino acid sequence: CASERGQGKQETQYF.

The chain uses TRBV11-2 and TRBJ2-2; unclear D gene. This CDR3 has 13 amino acids. Trimming removed 1 base from V and 4 bases from J, with 4 bases in between. The V gene's germline CDR1 is SGHAT and CDR2 FQNNGV. The CDR3 nucleotides are TGTGCCAGCAGCTTAGTAGTCACCGGGGAGCTGTTTTTT. Its translation: CASSLVVTGELFF.

The gene calls are TRBV30 and TRBJ1-3; no clear D. The CDR3 is 17 residues long. Trimming took 4 bases from V and 2 from J, leaving 21 bases between them. Per germline, CDR1 GTSNPN and CDR2 SVGIG (reference sequence). The CDR3 region has the DNA TGTGCCTGGACCCCCGCCGGCCAGACACTTACTGGAAACACCATATATTTT. Its protein product is CAWTPAGQTLTGNTIYF.

This chain uses TRBV7-6 with TRBJ2-6; tentative D call: TRBD1 (6 bases). From germline, CDR1 is SGHVS and CDR2 FNYEAQ. The CDR3 totals 19 residues. The V gene lost 0 bases and the J gene lost 1 base, with 16 bases spanning the gap. CDR3 loop: CASSLALQGVSSGANVLTF. CDR3 nucleotide sequence: TGTGCCAGCAGCTTAGCGTTACAGGGTGTTTCTTCTGGGGCCAACGTCCTGACTTTC.

V is TRBV5-6 and J is TRBJ2-3; no clear D gene. The V end was cut by 3 bases, the J end by 4 bases, with 6 bases between. Germline-derived CDR1 and CDR2 are SGHDT and YYEEEE. There are 12 residues in the CDR3. CDR3 bases: TGTGCCAGCAGCTCCGGTTCAGATACGCAGTATTTT. Translated: CASSSGSDTQYF.